What follows describes a single T cell receptor beta chain. Its target is unknown. This sample is part of a study of T-cell memory formation after mild COVID-19. Across the study: The two donors had largely donor-specific TCR clusters. Study-wide points: Clones that contracted from day 15 to 85 had balanced CD4/CD8; later expanders were CD4+ biased.

The CDR3 totals 14 residues. Germline V gene lookup returns CDR1 SGHTA and CDR2 FQGNSA. V lost 4 bases and J 4 bases, leaving 13 bases between the germline ends. One entry per CDR3 protein results from TCRdb running MiXCR on the 5' RACE reads. The data show approximately 300,000 distinct CDR3 sequences, about a sixth seen once. Input material: PBMCs or a T cell subset sorted from them (not recorded which). The rearrangement links TRBV7-2 to TRBJ1-2, with D maybe TRBD1 (5 bases). The receptor comes from a man younger than 35 who had mild COVID-19 (a few samples of this study predate the infection). Cell type and time point are not known. The CDR3 bases are TGTGCCAGCAGCTCCGGGACGGGGGTCTATGGCTACACCTTC. It yields the protein CASSSGTGVYGYTF.